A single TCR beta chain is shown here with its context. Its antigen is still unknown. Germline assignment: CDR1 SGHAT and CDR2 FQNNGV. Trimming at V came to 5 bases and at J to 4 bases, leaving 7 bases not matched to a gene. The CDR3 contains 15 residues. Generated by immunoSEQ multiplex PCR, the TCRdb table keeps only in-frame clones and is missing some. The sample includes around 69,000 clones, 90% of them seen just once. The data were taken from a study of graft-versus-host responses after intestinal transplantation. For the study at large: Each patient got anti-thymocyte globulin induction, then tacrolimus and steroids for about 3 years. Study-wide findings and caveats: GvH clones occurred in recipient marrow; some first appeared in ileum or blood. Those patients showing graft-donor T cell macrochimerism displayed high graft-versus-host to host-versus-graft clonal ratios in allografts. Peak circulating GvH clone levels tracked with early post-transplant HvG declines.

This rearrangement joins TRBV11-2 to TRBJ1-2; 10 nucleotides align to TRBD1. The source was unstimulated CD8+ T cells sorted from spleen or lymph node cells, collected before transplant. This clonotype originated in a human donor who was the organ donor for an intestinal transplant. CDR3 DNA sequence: TGTGCCAGCAGCACTTTGGACAGGGGGTCCTATGGCTACACCTTC. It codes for CASSTLDRGSYGYTF.